This TCR beta chain was retrieved from a study of T cells in Graves' hyperthyroidism and ophthalmopathy. As concerns this clonotype: Its antigen is currently unknown. This CDR3 is missing its conserved last phenylalanine or tryptophan, likely due to a read error.

Amplified TCR beta CDR3 regions came from RNA transcripts. HTBI primers drove first-round RT-PCR of the TCR CDR3. One entry per CDR3 protein results from TCRdb running MiXCR on the multiplex PCR reads. Of fewer than 650,000 distinct CDR3 sequences detected, 11% to 15% appear once; the ten largest clones hold roughly 6.9%. This CDR3 spans 17 amino acids. CDR1 is MNHEY and CDR2 is SMNVEV in the germline V gene (reference sequence). Trimming left V 1 base short and J 4 bases short, with 17 bases between. Broader study findings: Within blood appeared most thyroid clonotypes that had expanded above 0.001.

This rearrangement joins TRBV27 to TRBJ1-5, with a possible D match to TRBD1 (5 bases). The source is a woman aged 18 to 35 with Graves' ophthalmopathy. The sample consisted of blood. CDR3 DNA sequence: TGTGCCAGCAGTTTATTGGGGGGAGGAAGGAGGAATCAGCCCCAGCATCTT. Protein product: CASSLLGGGRRNQPQHL.